These T cell receptor beta chains were read from a single sample in a study of T-cell memory formation after mild COVID-19. TCRdb re-derived calls from the 5' RACE reads in MiXCR, one entry per CDR3 protein. Of roughly 280,000 distinct CDR3 sequences in the sample, roughly 15% were seen once. Sequenced sample: PBMCs or a T cell subset sorted from them (not recorded which). The receptor source for this set is a young man who had mild COVID-19 (a few samples of this study predate the infection). Cell type and time point are not known. The conserved cysteine and the conserved F or W are not part of the CDR3 here. The D gene is left open where the match is weak.

J: TRBJ2-7; D: NA; V: TRBV6-5; CDR3: ASSYSAGYEQY
J: TRBJ2-1; D: NA; V: TRBV7-2; CDR3: ASSLKRNEQF
J: TRBJ2-3; D: TRBD1; V: TRBV6-2/TRBV6-3; CDR3: ASSDRDRGTDTQY
J: TRBJ1-6; D: TRBD1; V: TRBV5-1; CDR3: ASSLAGGKYNSPLH
J: TRBJ2-2; D: NA; V: TRBV5-1; CDR3: ASSFPTTTNTGELF
J: TRBJ1-6; D: TRBD1; V: TRBV12-3/TRBV12-4; CDR3: ASSLDLGDSTLH
J: TRBJ2-3; D: TRBD2; V: TRBV7-9; CDR3: ASSLGLAGGPDTQY
J: TRBJ2-3; D: TRBD1; V: TRBV28; CDR3: ASRGGTAFTDTQY
J: TRBJ1-5; D: NA; V: TRBV5-1; CDR3: ASSFTGSSNQPQH
J: TRBJ1-2; D: NA; V: TRBV20-1; CDR3: SASSGNYGYT
J: TRBJ2-4; D: NA; V: TRBV7-2; CDR3: ASSSDSGIQY
J: TRBJ1-2; D: NA; V: TRBV20-1; CDR3: SAGRLRPYGYT
J: TRBJ2-1; D: TRBD2; V: TRBV23-1; CDR3: ASSSAGGPGGEQF
J: TRBJ2-5; D: TRBD2; V: TRBV5-1; CDR3: ASSLDGGGRKTQY
J: TRBJ2-5; D: NA; V: TRBV6-2/TRBV6-3; CDR3: ASSYSISGEETQY
J: TRBJ2-5; D: TRBD1; V: TRBV10-3; CDR3: AISDNQGQQETQY
J: TRBJ2-5; D: NA; V: TRBV3-1; CDR3: ASSQQGSETQY
J: TRBJ2-5; D: TRBD1; V: TRBV20-1; CDR3: SAGPGGAGRETQY
J: TRBJ1-1; D: NA; V: TRBV12-3/TRBV12-4; CDR3: ASSLFGVGEAF
J: TRBJ2-6; D: NA; V: TRBV5-4; CDR3: ASSLNAPGANVLT
J: TRBJ1-6; D: NA; V: TRBV6-5; CDR3: ASSYQPSWDSPLH
J: TRBJ2-3; D: NA; V: TRBV13; CDR3: ASRGSPTREADTQY
J: TRBJ1-4; D: NA; V: TRBV6-5; CDR3: ASRDPATDRDEKLF
J: TRBJ1-1; D: NA; V: TRBV9; CDR3: ASSSGTDYREAF
J: TRBJ1-6; D: NA; V: TRBV6-2/TRBV6-3; CDR3: ASRARDHKGDSPLH
J: TRBJ2-1; D: TRBD2; V: TRBV4-3; CDR3: ASSGLAGANEQF
J: TRBJ1-3; D: NA; V: TRBV10-3; CDR3: AISERPSGDTIY
J: TRBJ2-3; D: TRBD1; V: TRBV7-2; CDR3: ASRSTGEPDTQY
J: TRBJ1-3; D: NA; V: TRBV5-1; CDR3: ASSLDQTGNTIY
J: TRBJ2-1; D: NA; V: TRBV7-6; CDR3: ASSFTDSSYNEQF
J: TRBJ1-5; D: NA; V: TRBV5-1; CDR3: ASSWGAGDSNQPQH
J: TRBJ2-6; D: NA; V: TRBV5-1; CDR3: ASSVPPGSGANVLT
J: TRBJ2-2; D: TRBD1; V: TRBV5-1; CDR3: ASSTGGWNTGELF
J: TRBJ2-5; D: NA; V: TRBV20-1; CDR3: SARDLASPETQY
J: TRBJ2-1; D: NA; V: TRBV29-1; CDR3: SGRQVKAYNEQF
J: TRBJ2-4; D: TRBD1; V: TRBV28; CDR3: ASSGRQGVS